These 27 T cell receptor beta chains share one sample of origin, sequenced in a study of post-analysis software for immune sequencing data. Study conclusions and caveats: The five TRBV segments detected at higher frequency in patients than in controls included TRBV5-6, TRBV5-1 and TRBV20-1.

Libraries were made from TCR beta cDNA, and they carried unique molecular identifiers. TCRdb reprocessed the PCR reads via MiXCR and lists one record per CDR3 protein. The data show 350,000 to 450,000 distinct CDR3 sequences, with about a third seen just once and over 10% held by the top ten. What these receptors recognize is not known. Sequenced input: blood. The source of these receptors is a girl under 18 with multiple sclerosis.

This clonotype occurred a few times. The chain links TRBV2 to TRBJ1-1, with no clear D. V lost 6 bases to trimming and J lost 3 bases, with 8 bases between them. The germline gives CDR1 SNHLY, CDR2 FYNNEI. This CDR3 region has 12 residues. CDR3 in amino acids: CASSGGYTEAFF. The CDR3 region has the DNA TGTGCCAGCAGCGGAGGTTACACTGAAGCTTTCTTT.

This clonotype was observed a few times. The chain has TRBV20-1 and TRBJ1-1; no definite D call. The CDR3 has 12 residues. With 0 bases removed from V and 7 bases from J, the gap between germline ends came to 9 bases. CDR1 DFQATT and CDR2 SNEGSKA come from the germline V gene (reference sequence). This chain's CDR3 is CSAREETYEAFF. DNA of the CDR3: TGCAGTGCTAGAGAAGAGACATATGAAGCTTTCTTT.

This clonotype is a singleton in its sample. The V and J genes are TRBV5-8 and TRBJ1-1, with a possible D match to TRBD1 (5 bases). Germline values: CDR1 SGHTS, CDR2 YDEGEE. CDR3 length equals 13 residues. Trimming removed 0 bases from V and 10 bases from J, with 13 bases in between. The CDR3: CASSLGAGVRAFF. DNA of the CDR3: TGTGCCAGCAGCTTGGGGGCGGGGGTTCGAGCTTTCTTT.

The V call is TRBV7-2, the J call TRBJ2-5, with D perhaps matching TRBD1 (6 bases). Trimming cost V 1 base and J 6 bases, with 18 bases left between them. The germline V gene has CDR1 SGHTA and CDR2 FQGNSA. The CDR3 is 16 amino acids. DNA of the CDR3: TGTGCCAGCAGCTTAGGGTTCACAGGGAGACAAAAGACCCAGTACTTC. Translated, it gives CASSLGFTGRQKTQYF.

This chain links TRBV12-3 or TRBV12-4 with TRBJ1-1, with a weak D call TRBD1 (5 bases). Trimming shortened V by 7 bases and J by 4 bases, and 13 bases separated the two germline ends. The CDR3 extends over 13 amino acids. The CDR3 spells CASNSGGVTEAFF. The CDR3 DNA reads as TGTGCCAGCAATTCGGGGGGGGTCACTGAAGCTTTCTTT.

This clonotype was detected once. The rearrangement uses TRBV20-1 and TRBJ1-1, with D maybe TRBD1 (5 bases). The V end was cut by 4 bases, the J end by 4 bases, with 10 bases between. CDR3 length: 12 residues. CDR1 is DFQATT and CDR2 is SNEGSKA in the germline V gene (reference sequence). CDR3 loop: CSAKGEGTEAFF. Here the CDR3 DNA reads TGCAGTGCTAAAGGGGAGGGCACTGAAGCTTTCTTT.

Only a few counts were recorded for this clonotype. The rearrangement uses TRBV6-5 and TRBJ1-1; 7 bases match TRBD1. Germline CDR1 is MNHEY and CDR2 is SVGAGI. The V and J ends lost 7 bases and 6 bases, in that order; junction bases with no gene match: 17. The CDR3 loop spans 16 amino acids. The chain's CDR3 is CASNILGTGEMPEAFF. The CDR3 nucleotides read TGTGCCAGCAATATCCTTGGCACAGGGGAAATGCCTGAAGCTTTCTTT.

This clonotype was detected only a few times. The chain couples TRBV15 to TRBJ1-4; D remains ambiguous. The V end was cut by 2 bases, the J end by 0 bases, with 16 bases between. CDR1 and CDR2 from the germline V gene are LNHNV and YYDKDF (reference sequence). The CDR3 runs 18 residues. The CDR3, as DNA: TGTGCCACCAGCAGACAAGAAACAGACTGGGCAACTAATGAAAAACTGTTTTTT. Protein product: CATSRQETDWATNEKLFF.

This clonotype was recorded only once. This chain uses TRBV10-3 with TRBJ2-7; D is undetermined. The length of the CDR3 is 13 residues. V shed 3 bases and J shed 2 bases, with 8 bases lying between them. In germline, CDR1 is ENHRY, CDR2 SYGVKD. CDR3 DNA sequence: TGTGCCATCAGTGAACGGCAGACCTACGAGCAGTACTTC. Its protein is CAISERQTYEQYF.

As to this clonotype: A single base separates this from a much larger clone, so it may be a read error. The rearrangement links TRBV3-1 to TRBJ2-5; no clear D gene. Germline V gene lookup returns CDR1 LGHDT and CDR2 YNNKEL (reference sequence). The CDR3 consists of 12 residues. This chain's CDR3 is CASGQVGETQYF. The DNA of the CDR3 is TGTGCCAGCGGCCAAGTAGGAGAGACCCAGTACTTC.

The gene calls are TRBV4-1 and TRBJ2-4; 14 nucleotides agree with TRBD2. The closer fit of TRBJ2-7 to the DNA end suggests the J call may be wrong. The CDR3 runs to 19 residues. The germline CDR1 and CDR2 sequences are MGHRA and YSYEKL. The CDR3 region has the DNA TGCGCCAGCAGCCAAGAACAGGGACTAGCGGGGGTCCTCTCCTACGAGCAGTACTTC. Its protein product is CASSQEQGLAGVLSYEQYF.

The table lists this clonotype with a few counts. The CDR3 here is CSARGKQVNTEAFF. The CDR3 region has the DNA TGCAGTGCTAGAGGGAAACAGGTTAACACTGAAGCTTTCTTT. The chain has TRBV20-1 and TRBJ1-1; tentative D call: TRBD1 (5 bases). V was trimmed by 1 base and J by 2 bases, leaving 11 bases between them. Germline CDR1 DFQATT, CDR2 SNEGSKA (reference sequence). This CDR3 has 14 residues.

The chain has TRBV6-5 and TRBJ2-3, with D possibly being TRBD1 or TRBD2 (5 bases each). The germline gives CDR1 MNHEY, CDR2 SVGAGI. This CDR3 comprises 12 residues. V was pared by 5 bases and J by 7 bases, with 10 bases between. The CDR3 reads CASSQGDHTQYF. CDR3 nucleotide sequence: TGTGCCAGCAGTCAAGGGGACCATACGCAGTATTTT.

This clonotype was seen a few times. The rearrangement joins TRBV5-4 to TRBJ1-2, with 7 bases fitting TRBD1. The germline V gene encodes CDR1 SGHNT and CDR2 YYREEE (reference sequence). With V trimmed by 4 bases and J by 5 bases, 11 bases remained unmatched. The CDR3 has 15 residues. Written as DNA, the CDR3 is TGTGCCAGCAGCACAGATCCGGGACAGCGGTATGGCTACACCTTC. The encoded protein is CASSTDPGQRYGYTF.

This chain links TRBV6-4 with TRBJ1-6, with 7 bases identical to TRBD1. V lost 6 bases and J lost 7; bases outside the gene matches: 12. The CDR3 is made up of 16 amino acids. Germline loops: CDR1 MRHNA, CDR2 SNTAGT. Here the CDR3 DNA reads TGTGCCAGCAGAGACAGGACCCAGGGGGGCAATTCACCCCTCCACTTT. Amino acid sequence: CASRDRTQGGNSPLHF.

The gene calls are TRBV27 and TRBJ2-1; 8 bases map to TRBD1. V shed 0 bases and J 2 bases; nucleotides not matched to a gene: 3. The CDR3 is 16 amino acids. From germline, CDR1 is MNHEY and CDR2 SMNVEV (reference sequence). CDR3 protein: CASSLSAGGAYNEQFF. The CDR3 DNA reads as TGTGCCAGCAGTTTATCCGCAGGGGGCGCCTACAATGAGCAGTTCTTC.

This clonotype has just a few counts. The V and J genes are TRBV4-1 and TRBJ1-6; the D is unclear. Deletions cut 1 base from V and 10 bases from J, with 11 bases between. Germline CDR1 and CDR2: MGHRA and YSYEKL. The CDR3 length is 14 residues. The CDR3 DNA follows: TGCGCCAGCAGCCAAGGAATAGGGAGGTCACCCCTCCACTTT. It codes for CASSQGIGRSPLHF.

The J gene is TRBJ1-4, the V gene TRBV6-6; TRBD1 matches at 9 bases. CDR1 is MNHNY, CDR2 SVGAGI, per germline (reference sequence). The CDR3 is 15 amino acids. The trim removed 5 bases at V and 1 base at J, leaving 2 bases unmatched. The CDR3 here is CASSQTGGTNEKLFF. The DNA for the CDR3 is TGTGCCAGCAGTCAGACAGGGGGAACTAATGAAAAACTGTTTTTT.

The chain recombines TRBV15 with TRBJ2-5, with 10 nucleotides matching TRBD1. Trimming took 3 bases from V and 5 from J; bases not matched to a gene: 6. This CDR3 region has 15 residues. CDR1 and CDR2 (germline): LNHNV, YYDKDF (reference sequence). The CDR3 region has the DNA TGTGCCACCAGCAGGGAAGACAGGGGGCAGGAGACCCAGTACTTC. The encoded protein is CATSREDRGQETQYF.

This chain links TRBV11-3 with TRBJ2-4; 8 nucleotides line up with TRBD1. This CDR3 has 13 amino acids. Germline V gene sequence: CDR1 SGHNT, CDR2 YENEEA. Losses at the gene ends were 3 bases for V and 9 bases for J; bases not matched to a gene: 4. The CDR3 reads CASSFVQGGIQYF. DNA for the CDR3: TGTGCCAGCAGCTTTGTACAGGGGGGCATTCAGTACTTC.

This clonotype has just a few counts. The CDR3 DNA reads TGTGCCAGCAGCGCCAACAGGGTCTACGTAGTTAATGAGCAGTTCTTC. Translating gives CASSANRVYVVNEQFF. The V gene is TRBV11-2, the J gene TRBJ2-1; a weak D match, TRBD1 (6 bases). In germline, CDR1 is SGHAT, CDR2 FQNNGV. The length of the CDR3 is 16 residues. Deletions cut 5 bases from V and 7 bases from J, with 21 bases between.

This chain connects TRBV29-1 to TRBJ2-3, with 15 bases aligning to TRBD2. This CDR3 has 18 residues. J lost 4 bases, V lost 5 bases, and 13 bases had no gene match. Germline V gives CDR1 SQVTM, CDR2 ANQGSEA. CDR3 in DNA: TGCAGCGTTTTGGGACTAGCGGGGGGCCTACAGGACGCAGATACGCAGTATTTT. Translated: CSVLGLAGGLQDADTQYF.

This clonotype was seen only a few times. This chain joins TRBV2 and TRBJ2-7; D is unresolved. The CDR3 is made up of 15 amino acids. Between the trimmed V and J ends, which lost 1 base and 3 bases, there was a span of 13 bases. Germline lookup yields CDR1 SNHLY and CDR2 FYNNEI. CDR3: CASSEGHKNRYEQYF. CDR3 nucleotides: TGTGCCAGCAGTGAAGGCCACAAAAACCGCTACGAGCAGTACTTC.

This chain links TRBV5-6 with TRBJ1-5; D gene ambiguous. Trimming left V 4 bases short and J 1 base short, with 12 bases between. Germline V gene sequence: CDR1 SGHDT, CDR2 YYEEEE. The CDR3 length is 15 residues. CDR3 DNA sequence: TGTGCCAGCAGCGTCGGGCAGTTGAGCAATCAGCCCCAGCATTTT. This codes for CASSVGQLSNQPQHF.

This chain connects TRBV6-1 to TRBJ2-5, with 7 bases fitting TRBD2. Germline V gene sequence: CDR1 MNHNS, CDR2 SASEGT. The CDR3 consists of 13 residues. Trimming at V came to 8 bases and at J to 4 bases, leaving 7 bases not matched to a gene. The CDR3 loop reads CASVPGRAETQYF. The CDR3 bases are TGTGCCAGCGTCCCAGGGAGGGCAGAGACCCAGTACTTC.

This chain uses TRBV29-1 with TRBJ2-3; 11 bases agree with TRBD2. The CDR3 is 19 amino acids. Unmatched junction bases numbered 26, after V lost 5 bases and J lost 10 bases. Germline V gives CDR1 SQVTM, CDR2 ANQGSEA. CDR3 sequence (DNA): TGCAGCGTTCTCCGACTAGCGGGGTACGACTTGCGTAAGACGGATGCGCAGTATTTT. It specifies CSVLRLAGYDLRKTDAQYF.

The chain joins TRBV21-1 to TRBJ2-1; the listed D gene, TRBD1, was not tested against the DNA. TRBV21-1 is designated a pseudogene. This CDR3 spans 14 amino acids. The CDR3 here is CASSMTGPGNEQFF. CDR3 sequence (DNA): TGTGCCAGCAGCATGACAGGCCCCGGCAATGAGCAGTTCTTC.